This T cell receptor beta chain comes out of a study of blood T cell repertoires in COVID-19. Across the study: Samples came from the United States, Italy and Spain, spanning acute and convalescent COVID-19. PBMCs, B-cell-depleted T cells, or T cells were the source of the cDNA or gDNA that made up the material.

Under the authors' procedure: Reference gene primer amplification gave nucleated cell count estimates. Sequencing was performed with immunoSEQ multiplex PCR; in TCRdb, only in-frame clones are kept and a portion is missing. Clone size and the V and J calls come from that table; the DNA yielded D and trimming. The table includes about 190,000 clones, approximately 87% detected once. V lost 6 bases and J 8 bases, leaving 13 bases between the germline ends. There are 12 residues in the CDR3. Germline V lookup: CDR1 LNHDA, CDR2 SQIVND (reference sequence). This clonotype was obtained from a woman between 18 and 29 years old who had recovered from COVID-19. The gene calls are TRBV19 and TRBJ1-2; no clear D. Source material: peripheral blood. The CDR3 nucleotides are TGTGCCAGTAGCCTAACTCTTAGCGGCTACACCTTC. It specifies CASSLTLSGYTF.